This T cell receptor beta chain was sequenced for a study of blood T cells in healthy people across ages. Points from the study as a whole: Estimated diversity across one million T cells was deemed an underestimate.

Trimming at V came to 10 bases and at J to 0 bases, leaving 4 bases not matched to a gene. This CDR3 region has 13 residues. Concerning this clonotype itself: What it recognizes is unknown.

Isolated PBMCs totaled at least 7 million in each sample. A sample-barcoded 5' primer and a J-beta primer mix were used in a second PCR of roughly 6 to 11 cycles. A template-switch adaptor with 12 random nucleotides tagged each cDNA molecule. TCRdb re-analysed the 5' RACE reads in MiXCR, keeping a single row per CDR3 protein. The data contain around 1,000,000 distinct CDR3 sequences, under 30% of them singletons. Separately, the same data were catalogued under a study of T cells of mothers and their children. As that report states: Each mother gave over 9.5 million TCR beta CDR3 reads; each child, around 3 million.

The specimen sequenced was blood. The gene calls are TRBV12-3 or TRBV12-4 and TRBJ2-3; 7 positions match TRBD2. The receptor was derived from a girl aged 2 to 9 in good health. The CDR3 spells CATARGSTDTQYF. As DNA, the CDR3 is TGTGCCACAGCGCGGGGGAGCACAGATACGCAGTATTTT.